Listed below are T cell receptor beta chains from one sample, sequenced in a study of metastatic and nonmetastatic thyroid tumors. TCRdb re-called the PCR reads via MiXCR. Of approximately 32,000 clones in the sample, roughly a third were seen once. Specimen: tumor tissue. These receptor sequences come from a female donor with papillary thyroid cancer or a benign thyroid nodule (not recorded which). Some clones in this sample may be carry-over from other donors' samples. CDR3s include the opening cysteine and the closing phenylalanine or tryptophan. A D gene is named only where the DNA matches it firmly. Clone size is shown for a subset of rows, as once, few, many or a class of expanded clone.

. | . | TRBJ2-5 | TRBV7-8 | CASSPPGTQETQYF | TGTGCCAGCAGCCCTCCCGGTACGCAAGAGACCCAGTACTTC
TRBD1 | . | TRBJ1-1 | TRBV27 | CASSPTGPRTEAFF | TGTGCCAGCAGTCCGACAGGGCCGCGGACTGAAGCTTTCTTT
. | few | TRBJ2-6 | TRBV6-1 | CASCLIPRGGANVLTF | TGTGCCAGCTGCCTAATTCCCAGGGGAGGGGCCAACGTCCTGACTTTC
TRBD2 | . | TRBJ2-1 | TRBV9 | CASSVAWASGSHLYNEQFF | TGTGCCAGCAGCGTAGCTTGGGCTAGCGGGAGTCATTTATACAATGAGCAGTTCTTC
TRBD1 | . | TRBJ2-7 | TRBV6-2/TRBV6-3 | CASSYSDRSSYDQYF | TGTGCCAGCAGTTACTCGGACAGGAGCTCCTACGATCAGTACTTC
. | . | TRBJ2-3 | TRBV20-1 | CSARKGLDTQYF | TGCAGTGCTAGAAAGGGGCTAGATACGCAGTATTTT
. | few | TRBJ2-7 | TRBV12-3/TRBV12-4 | CASSSQGAGLSYEQYF | TGTGCCAGCAGCTCCCAAGGAGCGGGCCTCTCCTACGAGCAGTACTTC
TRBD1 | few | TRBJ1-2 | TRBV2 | CANSGQVASFYGYTF | TGTGCCAACTCGGGACAGGTCGCTTCTTTCTATGGCTACACCTTC
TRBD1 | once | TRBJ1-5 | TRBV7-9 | CASSLGDRDNQPQHF | TGTGCCAGCAGCTTAGGGGACAGGGACAATCAGCCCCAGCATTTT
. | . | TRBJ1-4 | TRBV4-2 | CASSQVGQHNEKLFF | TGTGCCAGCAGCCAAGTTGGGCAGCATAATGAAAAACTGTTTTTT
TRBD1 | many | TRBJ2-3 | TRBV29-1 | CSVGQGGDTQYF | TGCAGCGTTGGACAGGGTGGGGATACGCAGTATTTT
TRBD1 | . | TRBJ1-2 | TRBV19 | CASSLRQGSNYGYTF | TGTGCCAGTAGTCTACGACAGGGGAGTAACTATGGCTACACCTTC
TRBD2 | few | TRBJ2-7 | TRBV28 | CASSLERGSSYEQYF | TGTGCCAGCAGTTTGGAGCGGGGAAGCTCCTACGAGCAGTACTTC
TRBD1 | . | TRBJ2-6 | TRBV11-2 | CASSLGRGPGANVLTF | TGTGCCAGCAGCTTAGGCAGGGGGCCTGGGGCCAACGTCCTGACTTTC
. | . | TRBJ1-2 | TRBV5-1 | CASSLVDGRYGYTF | TGCGCCAGCAGCTTGGTCGACGGCCGCTATGGCTACACCTTC
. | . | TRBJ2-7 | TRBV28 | CASSFQNYEQYF | TGTGCCAGCAGTTTTCAAAACTACGAGCAGTACTTC
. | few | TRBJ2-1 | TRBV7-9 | CASSSLGQQFF | TGTGCCAGCAGCTCTTTGGGCCAGCAGTTCTTC
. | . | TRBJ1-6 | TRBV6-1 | CASRPGPPTLHF | TGTGCCAGCAGGCCAGGACCCCCAACCCTCCACTTT
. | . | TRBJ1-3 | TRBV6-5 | CASSYGGANSGNTIYF | TGTGCCAGCAGTTACGGGGGGGCCAACTCTGGAAACACCATATATTTT
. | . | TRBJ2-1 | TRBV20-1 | CSARDQVGDYNEQFF | TGCAGTGCTAGAGATCAAGTTGGAGACTACAATGAGCAGTTCTTC
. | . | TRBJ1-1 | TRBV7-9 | CASSLVRGANTEAFF | TGTGCCAGCAGCTTAGTTAGGGGCGCGAACACTGAAGCTTTCTTT
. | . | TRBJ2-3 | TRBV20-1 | CSARTTTDTQYF | TGCAGTGCTAGGACCACAACAGATACGCAGTATTTT
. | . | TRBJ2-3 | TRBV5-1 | CASSLVRLPDTQYF | TGCGCCAGCAGCTTGGTTAGACTTCCCGATACGCAGTATTTT